This TCR beta chain derives from a study of tumor-infiltrating lymphocytes in localized non-small cell lung cancer. Germline V CDR1 and CDR2: LNHDA, SQIVND (reference sequence). The CDR3 length is 16 residues. V was clipped by 5 bases and J by 7 bases; unmatched bases: 12. On this clone: What it binds is unknown.

Only in-frame clones appear in the TCRdb table, and some are missing; sequencing was by immunoSEQ multiplex PCR. The sample comprises 15,000 to 20,000 clones, over 75% of which are singletons, and around 6% rests with the top ten. Study-level findings and limits: TCR sequencing covered a subset of patients with enough tissue. Tumor T-cell fraction was not associated with recurrence-free survival. T-cell fraction did not differ between immunotypes IM1 and IM2. Tumors had more T cell infiltration than uninvolved lung, per TCRbeta sequencing and CD3 counts.

This chain joins TRBV19 and TRBJ1-5, with 9 bases that match TRBD1. The TCR was taken from a human donor with non-small cell lung cancer. The sample comprised lung tumor tissue. The CDR3 is CASSPGGQGVRQPQHF. CDR3 DNA sequence: TGTGCCAGTAGTCCCGGGGGACAGGGAGTTCGGCAGCCCCAGCATTTT.